The rows below give T cell receptor beta chains drawn from one sample of a study of spatial heterogeneity in lung cancer. Using its own MiXCR run on the 5' RACE reads, TCRdb lists one record per CDR3 protein. The sample contains 7,000 or so distinct CDR3 sequences, approximately 17% of which appear only once. Source: lung tumor tissue, taken at surgery. The receptors were gathered from a female donor with early-stage non-small cell lung cancer. CDR3s include the opening cysteine and the closing phenylalanine or tryptophan. The D gene is left open where the match is weak. Size tells how often a clone was seen (once, few, many) or the class of an expanded clone, and some rows leave it out.

clone size | J gene | V gene | CDR3 length | D gene | CDR3 protein | CDR3 DNA
. | TRBJ1-1 | TRBV29-1 | 13 | TRBD1 | CSGATGQNTEAFF | TGCAGCGGAGCGACAGGGCAGAACACTGAAGCTTTCTTT
. | TRBJ2-7 | TRBV10-3 | 15 | TRBD1 | CAISDAGQGAYEQYF | TGTGCCATCAGTGACGCCGGACAGGGAGCCTACGAGCAGTACTTC
. | TRBJ2-3 | TRBV6-2/TRBV6-3 | 11 | . | CASKAIDTQYF | TGTGCCAGCAAAGCGATCGATACGCAGTATTTT
. | TRBJ1-1 | TRBV19 | 12 | . | CASSGRGTEAFF | TGTGCCAGTAGTGGCCGTGGGACTGAAGCTTTCTTT
. | TRBJ2-7 | TRBV29-1 | 14 | . | CSVGVTGSSYEQYF | TGCAGCGTTGGGGTTACCGGGAGCTCCTACGAGCAGTACTTC
medium-sized | TRBJ2-5 | TRBV29-1 | 14 | TRBD1 | CSVRDRSRGKTQYF | TGCAGCGTCAGGGACAGGTCTAGGGGGAAGACCCAGTACTTC
. | TRBJ2-1 | TRBV6-5 | 12 | . | CASSSGTRGQFF | TGTGCCAGCAGTTCCGGGACAAGGGGGCAGTTCTTC
. | TRBJ2-2 | TRBV5-1 | 15 | TRBD2 | CASSLGTREAGELFF | TGCGCCAGCAGCTTGGGGACTAGGGAGGCCGGGGAGCTGTTTTTT
few | TRBJ2-5 | TRBV7-2 | 14 | . | CASSLLGTQETQYF | TGTGCCAGCAGCTTACTGGGCACACAAGAGACCCAGTACTTC
few | TRBJ1-6 | TRBV6-1 | 15 | . | CASSEFGQYNSPLHF | TGTGCCAGCAGTGAATTCGGACAGTATAATTCACCCCTCCACTTT
. | TRBJ1-1 | TRBV29-1 | 18 | TRBD1 | CSVELGGDTHHVNTEAFF | TGCAGCGTTGAGTTAGGGGGCGATACCCACCACGTCAACACTGAAGCTTTCTTT
few | TRBJ2-5 | TRBV20-1 | 14 | . | CSATGPLLQETQYF | TGCAGTGCTACAGGACCCTTACTACAAGAGACCCAGTACTTC
few | TRBJ1-2 | TRBV6-2/TRBV6-3 | 13 | . | CASSLGRVYGYTF | TGTGCCAGTTCCCTCGGCAGGGTTTATGGCTACACCTTC
few | TRBJ2-7 | TRBV30 | 12 | TRBD1 | CACHRGSYEQYF | TGTGCCTGCCACAGGGGTTCCTACGAGCAGTACTTC
few | TRBJ2-2 | TRBV5-5 | 16 | . | CASSWAGPAGTGELFF | TGTGCCAGCAGCTGGGCAGGGCCCGCGGGCACCGGGGAGCTGTTTTTT
. | TRBJ2-7 | TRBV20-1 | 18 | TRBD1 | CSARVVFGQGGTSYEQYF | TGCAGTGCTAGAGTGGTATTTGGACAGGGGGGAACCTCCTACGAGCAGTACTTC
. | TRBJ2-4 | TRBV15 | 17 | . | CATSRDLSKGAKNIQYF | TGTGCCACCAGCAGAGATTTGAGTAAAGGAGCCAAAAACATTCAGTACTTC
. | TRBJ2-1 | TRBV6-6 | 17 | TRBD2 | CASSYSSGLAMNGEQFF | TGTGCCAGCAGTTATTCATCGGGACTAGCGATGAATGGAGAGCAGTTCTTC
. | TRBJ1-2 | TRBV12-3/TRBV12-4 | 12 | . | CASSLLRYGYTF | TGTGCCAGCAGTTTACTGCGCTATGGCTACACCTTC
. | TRBJ2-1 | TRBV29-1 | 15 | TRBD2 | CSAGTRLAAYNEQFF | TGCAGCGCCGGAACCCGACTAGCGGCCTACAATGAGCAGTTCTTC
. | TRBJ2-7 | TRBV20-1 | 12 | . | CSARDWGSEQYF | TGCAGTGCTAGAGATTGGGGGAGCGAGCAGTACTTC
. | TRBJ2-1 | TRBV24-1 | 15 | . | CATSDFGRGDNEQFF | TGTGCCACCAGTGATTTTGGCAGGGGTGACAATGAGCAGTTCTTC
few | TRBJ1-2 | TRBV29-1 | 15 | TRBD1 | CSVVARGRNNYGYTF | TGCAGCGTTGTTGCCAGGGGGCGGAATAACTATGGCTACACCTTC
once | TRBJ1-5 | TRBV6-1 | 13 | TRBD1 | CASSVTGDQPQHF | TGTGCCAGCAGTGTAACAGGGGATCAGCCCCAGCATTTT
. | TRBJ1-1 | TRBV29-1 | 11 | . | CSGEANTEAFF | TGCAGCGGGGAGGCGAACACTGAAGCTTTCTTT
. | TRBJ2-5 | TRBV7-3 | 16 | TRBD2 | CASSLTSGGSQETQYF | TGTGCCAGCAGCTTAACTAGCGGGGGGTCCCAAGAGACCCAGTACTTC
once | TRBJ1-6 | TRBV28 | 15 | . | CASSFPRTGNSPLHF | TGTGCCAGCAGTTTCCCCAGGACGGGAAATTCACCCCTCCACTTT
medium-sized | TRBJ2-5 | TRBV12-3/TRBV12-4 | 13 | . | CASSLNRRETQYF | TGTGCCAGCAGTTTGAACAGGAGGGAGACCCAGTACTTC
few | TRBJ2-7 | TRBV12-3/TRBV12-4 | 13 | . | CASSFLGSYEQYF | TGTGCCAGCAGTTTTCTAGGGAGCTACGAGCAGTACTTC
once | TRBJ2-7 | TRBV18 | 14 | TRBD1 | CASSQGTGDYEQYF | TGTGCCAGCTCACAGGGGACAGGGGACTACGAGCAGTACTTC
few | TRBJ2-5 | TRBV29-1 | 13 | . | CSVPRWGQETQYF | TGCAGCGTTCCCCGGTGGGGGCAAGAGACCCAGTACTTC
. | TRBJ2-2 | TRBV5-1 | 16 | TRBD1 | CASSKGTGDITGELFF | TGCGCCAGCAGCAAAGGGACAGGGGATATCACCGGGGAGCTGTTTTTT
. | TRBJ1-1 | TRBV5-1 | 13 | . | CASSSVGSTEAFF | TGCGCCAGCAGTTCGGTTGGTTCAACTGAAGCTTTCTTT
few | TRBJ1-1 | TRBV6-5 | 14 | . | CASTQMDRNTEAFF | TGTGCCAGCACCCAAATGGACAGGAACACTGAAGCTTTCTTT
. | TRBJ2-2 | TRBV6-2/TRBV6-3 | 13 | . | CASSYSNTGELFF | TGTGCCAGCAGTTACTCGAACACCGGGGAGCTGTTTTTT
. | TRBJ2-5 | TRBV12-3/TRBV12-4 | 11 | . | CASSGGETQYF | TGTGCCAGCAGTGGCGGGGAGACCCAGTACTTC
. | TRBJ2-1 | TRBV12-3/TRBV12-4 | 16 | . | CASSFVTGVTYNEQFF | TGTGCCAGCAGTTTTGTGACGGGGGTAACCTACAATGAGCAGTTCTTC
medium-sized | TRBJ1-1 | TRBV7-9 | 14 | . | CASTPSSFNTEAFF | TGTGCCAGCACCCCCTCCTCTTTTAACACTGAAGCTTTCTTT
medium-sized | TRBJ1-6 | TRBV6-6 | 14 | TRBD1 | CASSPGQGVLPLHF | TGTGCCAGCAGTCCGGGACAGGGGGTCCTGCCCCTCCACTTT
medium-sized | TRBJ2-5 | TRBV18 | 13 | . | CASSPLREETQYF | TGTGCCAGCTCACCACTAAGAGAAGAGACCCAGTACTTC
few | TRBJ2-5 | TRBV5-1 | 13 | . | CASSLQSQETQYF | TGCGCCAGCAGCTTACAATCCCAAGAGACCCAGTACTTC
few | TRBJ2-1 | TRBV21-1 | 16 | . | CASSKEGRSSYNEQFF | TGTGCCAGCAGCAAAGAAGGGAGGAGCTCCTACAATGAGCAGTTCTTC
. | TRBJ1-2 | TRBV29-1 | 10 | . | CSAWDGGYTF | TGCAGCGCTTGGGACGGGGGCTACACCTTC
few | TRBJ2-7 | TRBV30 | 13 | . | CAWSGQVLHEQYF | TGTGCCTGGAGCGGTCAGGTCCTCCACGAGCAGTACTTC
few | TRBJ1-2 | TRBV7-8 | 15 | TRBD1 | CASSTGTGGDYGYTF | TGTGCCAGCAGCACTGGGACAGGGGGCGACTATGGCTACACCTTC
medium-sized | TRBJ2-5 | TRBV5-1 | 13 | TRBD1 | CASSSTGEETQYF | TGCGCCAGCAGCTCCACAGGGGAAGAGACCCAGTACTTC
few | TRBJ1-2 | TRBV10-3 | 14 | . | CAISESGGNYGYTF | TGTGCCATCAGTGAGTCAGGGGGTAACTATGGCTACACCTTC